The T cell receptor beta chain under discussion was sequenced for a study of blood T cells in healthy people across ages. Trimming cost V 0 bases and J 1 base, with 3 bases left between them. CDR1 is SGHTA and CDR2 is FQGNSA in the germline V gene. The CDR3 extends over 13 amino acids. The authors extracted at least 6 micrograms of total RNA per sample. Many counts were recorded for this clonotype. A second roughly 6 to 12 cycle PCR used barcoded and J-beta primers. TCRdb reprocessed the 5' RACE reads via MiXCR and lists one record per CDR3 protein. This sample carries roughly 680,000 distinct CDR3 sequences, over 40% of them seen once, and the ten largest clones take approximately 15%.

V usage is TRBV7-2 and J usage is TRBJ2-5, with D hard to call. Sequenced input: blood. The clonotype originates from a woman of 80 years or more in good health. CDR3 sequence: CASSLALQETQYF. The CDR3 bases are TGTGCCAGCAGCTTAGCCCTCCAAGAGACCCAGTACTTC.